This is a list of T cell receptor beta chains from one sample in a study of post-analysis software for immune sequencing data. MiXCR, run by TCRdb on the PCR reads, gives a single entry per CDR3 protein. The table has about 430,000 distinct CDR3 sequences, more than 30% seen once. The sequencing input was blood. All receptors come from a girl aged 2-10 years with multiple sclerosis. Both conserved end residues are part of each CDR3. Each record gives: D gene, CDR3 length, clone size, J gene, V gene, CDR3 protein, CDR3 DNA. D genes are given only for firm matches. The size field is filled for only some rows; it gives once, few, many or a size class.

>TRBD2|16|-|TRBJ2-7|TRBV4-1
CASRPTFTSGSYEQYF
TGCGCCAGCAGACCGACCTTTACTAGCGGGAGCTACGAGCAGTACTTC
>-|12|few|TRBJ1-1|TRBV29-1
CSARRGNTEAFF
TGCAGCGCCCGACGGGGGAACACTGAAGCTTTCTTT
>-|13|few|TRBJ2-7|TRBV28
CASHTGNSYEQYF
TGTGCCAGCCATACAGGGAACTCCTACGAGCAGTACTTC
>TRBD1|13|-|TRBJ1-2|TRBV6-5
CASSSRGTYGYTF
TGTGCCAGCAGTTCCAGGGGGACCTATGGCTACACCTTC
>-|13|few|TRBJ1-2|TRBV29-1
CSVEDTRTYGYTF
TGCAGCGTTGAAGACACGCGGACCTATGGCTACACCTTC
>-|15|-|TRBJ2-5|TRBV7-2
CASSFTRTYQETQYF
TGTGCCAGCAGCTTTACCAGGACGTACCAAGAGACCCAGTACTTC
>TRBD1|13|many|TRBJ1-2|TRBV6-5
CASSPGQGDGYTF
TGTGCCAGCAGCCCCGGACAGGGGGATGGCTACACCTTC
>-|17|-|TRBJ2-4|TRBV12-3/TRBV12-4
CASSLYPLELAKNIQYF
TGTGCCAGCAGTTTATATCCCCTAGAATTAGCCAAAAACATTCAGTACTTC
>-|13|few|TRBJ1-2|TRBV6-5
CASSYAQGTGYTF
TGTGCCAGCAGTTACGCTCAGGGGACCGGCTACACCTTC
>TRBD1|15|few|TRBJ2-3|TRBV25-1
CASSEYRGHTDTQYF
TGTGCCAGCAGTGAGTACAGGGGTCACACAGATACGCAGTATTTT
>-|13|few|TRBJ1-2|TRBV11-2
CASSLENNYGYTF
TGTGCCAGCAGCTTAGAAAACAACTATGGCTACACCTTC
>-|13|-|TRBJ2-7|TRBV27
CASSLTGRREQYF
TGTGCCAGCAGTTTAACAGGGCGGCGCGAGCAGTACTTC
>TRBD2|16|few|TRBJ2-4|TRBV5-1
CASSLASGVAKNIQYF
TGCGCCAGCAGCTTGGCCAGCGGGGTAGCCAAAAACATTCAGTACTTC
>-|13|-|TRBJ2-5|TRBV12-3/TRBV12-4
CASSFSLQETQYF
TGTGCCAGCTCCTTCAGCTTACAAGAGACCCAGTACTTC
>-|14|-|TRBJ2-7|TRBV29-1
CSADEGRGEVEQYF
TGCAGCGCCGACGAGGGCAGGGGGGAAGTAGAGCAGTACTTC
>-|14|-|TRBJ1-5|TRBV10-3
CAISADGSNQPQHF
TGTGCCATCAGCGCGGACGGGAGCAATCAGCCCCAGCATTTT
>-|14|-|TRBJ2-7|TRBV9
CASSVSGGTYEQYF
TGTGCCAGCAGCGTGAGTGGGGGGACCTACGAGCAGTACTTC
>-|13|-|TRBJ2-7|TRBV5-1
CASSLLGASEQYF
TGCGCCAGCAGCTTGTTGGGGGCCTCGGAGCAGTACTTC
>-|13|few|TRBJ1-4|TRBV3-1
CASSQLVNEKLFF
TGTGCCAGCAGCCAACTCGTCAATGAAAAACTGTTTTTT
>-|13|few|TRBJ1-2|TRBV18
CASSPQELRGYTF
TGTGCCAGCTCACCACAGGAGTTGAGAGGCTACACCTTC
>-|15|few|TRBJ2-7|TRBV25-1
CASSESPESTYEQYF
TGTGCCAGCAGTGAATCCCCAGAATCGACCTACGAGCAGTACTTC
>-|14|-|TRBJ1-2|TRBV9
CPSSVSLDSYGYTF
TGTCCCAGCAGCGTAAGCCTCGACAGTTATGGCTACACCTTC
>TRBD1|17|few|TRBJ2-7|TRBV4-2
CASSQETGTGFRYEQYF
TGTGCCAGCAGCCAAGAAACCGGGACAGGTTTTAGATACGAGCAGTACTTC
>TRBD1|15|many|TRBJ1-2|TRBV29-1
CSVETAGQGSSGYTF
TGCAGCGTTGAAACCGCTGGACAGGGCTCCTCTGGCTACACCTTC
>-|15|few|TRBJ1-1|TRBV5-1
CASSLSRVEYTEAFF
TGCGCCAGCAGCTTATCCAGGGTGGAATACACTGAAGCTTTCTTT
>-|14|few|TRBJ1-6|TRBV4-3
CASSQGKTGSPLHF
TGCGCCAGCAGCCAAGGAAAGACAGGATCACCCCTCCACTTT
>-|12|-|TRBJ2-1|TRBV2
CASRGEGGEQFF
TGTGCCAGCAGGGGGGAGGGGGGTGAGCAGTTCTTC
>-|14|-|TRBJ2-7|TRBV29-1
CSVEIAVPTYEQYF
TGCAGCGTTGAAATAGCGGTGCCAACCTACGAGCAGTACTTC
>TRBD1|15|-|TRBJ2-7|TRBV6-1
CASSEAWTGSHEQYF
TGTGCCAGCAGTGAAGCCTGGACAGGGTCCCACGAGCAGTACTTC
>TRBD1|15|-|TRBJ1-5|TRBV15
CATSGLTGGDQPQHF
TGTGCCACCAGCGGTTTGACAGGGGGGGATCAGCCCCAGCATTTT
>-|14|few|TRBJ1-2|TRBV27
CASAVKGKNYGYTF
TGTGCCAGCGCGGTGAAGGGGAAGAACTATGGCTACACCTTC
>-|17|few|TRBJ2-1|TRBV9
CASSLLDSPSSYNEQFF
TGTGCCAGCAGCTTGCTGGACAGCCCGAGCTCCTACAATGAGCAGTTCTTC